Detailed here is one TCR beta chain. V was cut by 6 bases and J by 2 bases, with 9 bases left in between. This CDR3 spans 13 amino acids. Germline lookup yields CDR1 MGHRA and CDR2 YSYEKL. These data belong to a study of blood T cell repertoires in COVID-19. Study overall: Acute-phase and convalescent COVID-19 samples originated in the United States, Italy and Spain. Sources were T cells, B-cell-depleted T cells, or PBMCs; the material itself was cDNA or gDNA.

In the original workflow: Estimated nucleated cell counts came from reference gene primer amplification. Produced via immunoSEQ multiplex PCR; TCRdb's table is partial and in-frame only. The V and J calls and clone size were taken over from that table, and D and trimming were inferred from the DNA. The sample shows 200,000 to 300,000 clones, more than 85% of them seen only once. This TCR came from a woman in her 70s with active or convalescent COVID-19. The chain recombines TRBV4-1 with TRBJ2-3; possibly TRBD1 for D (6 bases). The specimen sequenced was peripheral blood. The CDR3 is CASSSGATDTQYF. CDR3 in DNA: TGCGCCAGCAGTTCAGGGGCCACAGATACGCAGTATTTT.